One and the same sample provided the 14 T cell receptor beta chains below, sequenced in a study of CXCR3-negative and CXCR3-positive naive CD8 T cells. General observations from the study: TRB CDR3 hydrophobicity was greater in CXCR3-positive naive cells than in CXCR3-negative naive cells.

These receptors are not linked to any known antigen. The authors prepared UMI-labeled TRB cDNA libraries by 5' RACE. For each CDR3 protein, TCRdb gives one entry from its re-call of the 5' RACE reads, without DNA. The repertoire table contains roughly 110,000 distinct CDR3 sequences. Material: naive CXCR3+ CD8+ T cells from blood. Subset described: CD45RO-CCR7+CD27+CD95- naive CD8+ T cells expressing CXCR3 (TNR3+). The origin of the receptors is a human donor in good health. Some clones in this sample may be carry-over from other donors' samples.

The chain recombines TRBV9 with TRBJ2-1; lacking DNA, the TRBD1 call made by TCRdb goes unchecked. This CDR3 has 15 residues. CDR1 and CDR2 (germline): SGDLS, YYNGEE. The CDR3 reads CASSEGPQTYNEQFF.

The chain is built from TRBV7-9 and TRBJ2-1; checking the TCRdb D call of TRBD1 is not possible without DNA. Germline V gene sequence: CDR1 SEHNR, CDR2 FQNEAQ (reference sequence). The CDR3 is 17 amino acids. The chain's CDR3 is CASSHPADSTLYNEQFF.

The chain is built from TRBV28 and TRBJ2-1; TCRdb picks TRBD1, but there is no DNA to check that call. The CDR3 runs to 13 residues. Germline V gene data show CDR1 as MDHEN and CDR2 as SYDVKM. CDR3 sequence: CASSLSTGNEQFF.

CDR3 amino acids: CATGVVSNEQFF. The chain carries TRBV6-5 and TRBJ2-1; the TCRdb D gene call, TRBD2, has no DNA to confirm it. The CDR3 has 12 amino acids. CDR1 and CDR2 from the germline V gene are MNHEY and SVGAGI.

V is TRBV12-3 or TRBV12-4 and J is TRBJ2-7; the D gene TCRdb calls, TRBD1, cannot be checked with no DNA. The CDR3 is 15 residues long. The CDR3 spells CACSFPGQATYEQYF.

The CDR3 loop reads CASSLGTTYEQYF. The rearrangement links TRBV5-5 to TRBJ2-7. Per the germline V gene, CDR1 is SGHKS and CDR2 is YYEKEE (reference sequence). The CDR3 loop spans 13 amino acids.

V is TRBV4-1 and J is TRBJ2-7; TCRdb selects TRBD1, and the lack of DNA leaves this call unchecked. The CDR3 loop spans 15 amino acids. The germline gives CDR1 MGHRA, CDR2 YSYEKL. The chain's CDR3 is CASSHLTGTGREQYF.

This chain connects TRBV6-5 to TRBJ2-6. CDR3 length: 16 amino acids. Looked up from germline, CDR1 is MNHEY and CDR2 is SVGAGI. The CDR3: CASSYSMVSGANVLTF.

The rearrangement uses TRBV6-6 and TRBJ1-2. The CDR3 length is 12 residues. From germline, CDR1 is MNHNY and CDR2 SVGAGI (reference sequence). This chain's CDR3 is CASSYGEDGYTF.

The chain carries TRBV4-2 and TRBJ1-1; TCRdb's D gene call, TRBD1, goes unchecked for lack of DNA. Germline lookup yields CDR1 LGHNA and CDR2 YNFKEQ. The CDR3 spans 17 residues. The CDR3: CASSGQLVGTGNTEAFF.

This chain uses TRBV28 with TRBJ2-7. Germline V gene lookup returns CDR1 MDHEN and CDR2 SYDVKM. This CDR3 contains 15 residues. This CDR3 reads CASSLEVRHSYEQYF.

Here the CDR3 reads CASSLIQRPYEQYF. This chain uses TRBV5-6 with TRBJ2-7. In germline, CDR1 is SGHDT, CDR2 YYEEEE. The CDR3 runs to 14 residues.

V gene TRBV4-1 combines with J gene TRBJ2-3; the D call from TCRdb, TRBD2, cannot be confirmed without DNA. In germline, CDR1 is MGHRA, CDR2 YSYEKL. The CDR3 is made up of 17 amino acids. The chain's CDR3 is CASSPGGGGPVTDTQYF.

The genes are TRBV20-1 and TRBJ2-1. The CDR3 loop spans 13 amino acids. Germline CDR1 is DFQATT and CDR2 is SNEGSKA (reference sequence). The CDR3 sequence is CSATQGSYNEQFF.